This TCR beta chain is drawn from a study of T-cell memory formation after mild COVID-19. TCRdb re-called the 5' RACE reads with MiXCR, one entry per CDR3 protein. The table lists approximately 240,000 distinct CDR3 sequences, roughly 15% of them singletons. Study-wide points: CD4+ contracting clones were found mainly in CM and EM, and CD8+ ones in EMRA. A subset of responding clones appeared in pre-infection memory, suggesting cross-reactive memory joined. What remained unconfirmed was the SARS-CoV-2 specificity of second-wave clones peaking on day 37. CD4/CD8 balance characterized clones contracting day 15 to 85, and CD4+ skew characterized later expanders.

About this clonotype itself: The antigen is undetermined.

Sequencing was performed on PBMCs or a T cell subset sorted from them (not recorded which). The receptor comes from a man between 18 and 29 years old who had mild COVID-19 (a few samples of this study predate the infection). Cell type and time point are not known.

CDR3 DNA: TGTGCCAGCAGCGTAGCGGCTAGCGGGGTGCGAGAGACCCAGTACTTC. Its translation is CASSVAASGVRETQYF. The chain links TRBV9 to TRBJ2-5; TRBD2 matches at 9 bases. Germline CDR1 and CDR2: SGDLS and YYNGEE. This CDR3 region has 16 residues. After removal of 0 bases from V and 4 bases from J, the junction contained 7 bases not matched to a gene.